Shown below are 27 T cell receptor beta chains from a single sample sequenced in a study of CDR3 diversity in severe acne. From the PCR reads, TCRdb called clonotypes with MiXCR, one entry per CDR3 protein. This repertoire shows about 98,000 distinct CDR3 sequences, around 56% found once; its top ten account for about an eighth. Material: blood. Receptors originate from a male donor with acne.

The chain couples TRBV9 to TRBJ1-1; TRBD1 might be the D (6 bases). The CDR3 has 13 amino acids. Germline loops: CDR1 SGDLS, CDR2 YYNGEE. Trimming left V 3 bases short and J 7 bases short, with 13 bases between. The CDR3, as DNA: TGTGCCAGCAGCGCTGGGGGGGGCGTTGAAGCTTTCTTT. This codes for CASSAGGGVEAFF.

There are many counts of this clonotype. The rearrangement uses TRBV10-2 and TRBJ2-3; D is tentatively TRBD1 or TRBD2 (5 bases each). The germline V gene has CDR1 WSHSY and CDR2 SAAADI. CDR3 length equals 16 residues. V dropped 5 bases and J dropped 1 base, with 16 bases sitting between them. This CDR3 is CASSRDESLGTDTQYF. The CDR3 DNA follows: TGCGCCAGCAGTCGGGACGAATCACTTGGCACAGATACGCAGTATTTT.

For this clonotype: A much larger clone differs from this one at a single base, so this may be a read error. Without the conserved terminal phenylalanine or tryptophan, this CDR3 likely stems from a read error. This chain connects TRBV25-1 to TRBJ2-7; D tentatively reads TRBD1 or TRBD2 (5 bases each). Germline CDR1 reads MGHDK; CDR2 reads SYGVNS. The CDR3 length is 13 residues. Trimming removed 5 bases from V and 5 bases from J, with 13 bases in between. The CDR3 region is CASSSRGDHEQYL. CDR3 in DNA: TGTGCCAGCAGTTCGAGAGGGGACCACGAGCAGTACCTC.

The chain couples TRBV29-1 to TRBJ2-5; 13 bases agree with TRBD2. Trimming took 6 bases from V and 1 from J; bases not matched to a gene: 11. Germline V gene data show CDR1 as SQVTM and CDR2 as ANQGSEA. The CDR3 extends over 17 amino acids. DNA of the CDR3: TGCAGCGTCCCGGGACTAGCGGGAACAACTTCCCAAGAGACCCAGTACTTC. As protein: CSVPGLAGTTSQETQYF.

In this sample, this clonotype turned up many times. The CDR3 DNA is TGTGCCAGCAGCGACAGGGGAGGGGACGGGGCCAACGTCCTGACTTTC. Translating gives CASSDRGGDGANVLTF. The chain uses TRBV7-2 and TRBJ2-6; D is perhaps TRBD1 (8 bases). This CDR3 comprises 16 residues. CDR1 SGHTA and CDR2 FQGNSA come from the germline V gene. Trimming shortened V by 5 bases and J by 4 bases, and 15 bases separated the two germline ends.

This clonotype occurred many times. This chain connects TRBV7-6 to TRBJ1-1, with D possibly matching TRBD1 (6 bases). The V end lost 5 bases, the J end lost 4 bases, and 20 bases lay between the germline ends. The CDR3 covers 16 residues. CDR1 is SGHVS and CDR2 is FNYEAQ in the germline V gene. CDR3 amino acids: CASSPIRGSGVTEAFF. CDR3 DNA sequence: TGTGCCAGCAGCCCGATTAGGGGGAGTGGGGTCACTGAAGCTTTCTTT.

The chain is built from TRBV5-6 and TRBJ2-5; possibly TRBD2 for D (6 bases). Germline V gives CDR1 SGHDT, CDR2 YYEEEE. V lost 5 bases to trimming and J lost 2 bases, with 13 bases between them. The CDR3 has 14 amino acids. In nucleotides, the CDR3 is TGTGCCAGCAGACCAACCCGGGGGCAAGAGACCCAGTACTTC. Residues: CASRPTRGQETQYF.

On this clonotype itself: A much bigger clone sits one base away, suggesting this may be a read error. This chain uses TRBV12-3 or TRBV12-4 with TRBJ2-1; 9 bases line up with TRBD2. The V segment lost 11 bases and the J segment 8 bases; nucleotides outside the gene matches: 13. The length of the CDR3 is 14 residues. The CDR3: CAGKGGRAGYEQFF. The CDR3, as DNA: TGTGCCGGCAAAGGCGGGAGGGCCGGGTATGAGCAGTTCTTC.

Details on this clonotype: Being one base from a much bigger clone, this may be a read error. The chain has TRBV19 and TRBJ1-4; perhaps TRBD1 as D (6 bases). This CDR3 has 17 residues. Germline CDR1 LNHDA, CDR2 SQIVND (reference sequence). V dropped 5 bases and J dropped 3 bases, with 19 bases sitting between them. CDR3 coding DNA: TGTGCCAGTAGTTCGGACAGAGGAGATGCAGCTAATGAAAAACTGTTTTTT. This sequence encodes CASSSDRGDAANEKLFF.

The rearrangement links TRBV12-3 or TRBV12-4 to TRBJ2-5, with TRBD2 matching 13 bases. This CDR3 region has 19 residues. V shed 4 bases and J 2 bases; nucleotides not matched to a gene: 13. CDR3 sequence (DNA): TGTGCCAGCAGTTCTACTACTCGGACTAGCGGGAGTCGGCAAGAGACCCAGTACTTC. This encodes CASSSTTRTSGSRQETQYF.

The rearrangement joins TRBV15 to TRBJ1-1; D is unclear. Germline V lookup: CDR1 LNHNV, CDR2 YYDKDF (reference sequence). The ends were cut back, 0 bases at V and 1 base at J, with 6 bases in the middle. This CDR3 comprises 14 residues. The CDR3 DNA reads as TGTGCCACCAGCAGAGATGACGCGAACACTGAAGCTTTCTTT. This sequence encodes CATSRDDANTEAFF.

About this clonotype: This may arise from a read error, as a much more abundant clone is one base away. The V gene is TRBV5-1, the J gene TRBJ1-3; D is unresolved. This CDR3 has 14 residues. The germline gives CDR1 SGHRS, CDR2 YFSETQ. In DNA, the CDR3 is TGCGCCAGCAGCTTGGGGACCGCCGGAACCACCATATATTTT. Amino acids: CASSLGTAGTTIYF.

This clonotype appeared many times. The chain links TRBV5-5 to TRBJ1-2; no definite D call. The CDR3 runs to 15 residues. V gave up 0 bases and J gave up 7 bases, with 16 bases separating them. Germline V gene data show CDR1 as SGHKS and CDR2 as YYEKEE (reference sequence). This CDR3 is CASSLETRPAFGYTF. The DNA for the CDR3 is TGTGCCAGCAGCTTGGAGACCAGACCAGCGTTTGGCTACACCTTC.

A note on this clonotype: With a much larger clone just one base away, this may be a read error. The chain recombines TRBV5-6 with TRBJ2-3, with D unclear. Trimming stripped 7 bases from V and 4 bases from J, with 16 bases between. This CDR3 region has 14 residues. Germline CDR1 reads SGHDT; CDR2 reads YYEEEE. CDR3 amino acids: CASGLGLRPDTQYF. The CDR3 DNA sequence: TGTGCCAGCGGCCTTGGATTGAGGCCAGATACGCAGTATTTT. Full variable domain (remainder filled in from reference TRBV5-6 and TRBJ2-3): DAGVTQSPTHLIKTRGQQVTLRCSPKSGHDTVSWYQQALGQGPQFIFQYYEEEERQRGNFPDRFSGHQFPNYSSELNVNALLLGDSALYLCASGLGLRPDTQYFGPGTRLTVL.

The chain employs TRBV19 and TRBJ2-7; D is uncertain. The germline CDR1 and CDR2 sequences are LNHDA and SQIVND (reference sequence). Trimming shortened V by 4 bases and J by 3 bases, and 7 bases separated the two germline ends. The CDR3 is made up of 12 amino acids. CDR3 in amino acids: CASSTGRYEQYF. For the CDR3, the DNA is TGTGCCAGTAGTACCGGCCGCTACGAGCAGTACTTC.

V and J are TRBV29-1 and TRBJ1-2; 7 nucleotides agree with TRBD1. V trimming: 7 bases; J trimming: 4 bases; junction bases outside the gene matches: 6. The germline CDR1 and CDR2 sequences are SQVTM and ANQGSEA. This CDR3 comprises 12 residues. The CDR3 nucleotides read TGCAGCGACCACGGGACAGCCTATGGCTACACCTTC. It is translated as CSDHGTAYGYTF.

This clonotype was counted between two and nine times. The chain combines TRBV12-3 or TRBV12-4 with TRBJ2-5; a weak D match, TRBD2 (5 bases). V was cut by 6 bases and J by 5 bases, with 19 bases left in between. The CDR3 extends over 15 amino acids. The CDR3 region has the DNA TGTGCCAGCAGCCCTCTTAGTAGAGGGTGGGAGACCCAGTACTTC. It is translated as CASSPLSRGWETQYF.

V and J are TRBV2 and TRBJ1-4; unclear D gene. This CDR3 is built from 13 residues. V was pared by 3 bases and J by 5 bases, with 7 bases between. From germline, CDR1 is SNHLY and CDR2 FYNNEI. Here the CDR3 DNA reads TGTGCCAGCAGTGATTCGGGGAATGAAAAACTGTTTTTT. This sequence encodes CASSDSGNEKLFF.

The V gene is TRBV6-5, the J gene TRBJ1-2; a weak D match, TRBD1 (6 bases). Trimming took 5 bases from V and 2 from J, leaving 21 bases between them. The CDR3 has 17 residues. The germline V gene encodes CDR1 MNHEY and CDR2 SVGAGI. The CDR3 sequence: CASSPTYYTGRNYGYTF. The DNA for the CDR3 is TGTGCCAGCAGTCCCACGTATTATACAGGGCGCAACTATGGCTACACCTTC.

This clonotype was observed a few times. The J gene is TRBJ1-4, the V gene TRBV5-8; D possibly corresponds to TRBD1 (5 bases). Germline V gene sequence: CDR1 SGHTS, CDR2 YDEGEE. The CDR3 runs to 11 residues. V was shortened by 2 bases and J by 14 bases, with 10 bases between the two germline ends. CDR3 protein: CASSLGRDLFF. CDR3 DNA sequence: TGTGCCAGCAGCTTAGGTAGGGACCTGTTTTTT.

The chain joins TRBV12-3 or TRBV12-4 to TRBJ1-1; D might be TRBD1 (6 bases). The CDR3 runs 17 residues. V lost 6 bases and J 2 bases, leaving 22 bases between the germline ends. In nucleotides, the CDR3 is TGTGCCAGCAGCTTCAGACCATTCAGGGGCAACAACACTGAAGCTTTCTTT. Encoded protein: CASSFRPFRGNNTEAFF.

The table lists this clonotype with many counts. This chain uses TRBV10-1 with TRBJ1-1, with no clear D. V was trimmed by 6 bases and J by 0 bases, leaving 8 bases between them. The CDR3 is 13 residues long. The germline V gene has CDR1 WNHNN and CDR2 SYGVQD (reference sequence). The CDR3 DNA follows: TGCGCCAGCAGCCGAACAGTGAACACTGAAGCTTTCTTT. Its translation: CASSRTVNTEAFF.

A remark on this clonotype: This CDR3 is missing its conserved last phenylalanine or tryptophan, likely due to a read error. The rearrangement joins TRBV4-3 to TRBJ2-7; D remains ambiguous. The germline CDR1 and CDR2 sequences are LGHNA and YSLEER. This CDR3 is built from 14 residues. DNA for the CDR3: TGCGCCGGCAGCCAAGAATATAGCACCTACGGGCAGTACCTC. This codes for CAGSQEYSTYGQYL.

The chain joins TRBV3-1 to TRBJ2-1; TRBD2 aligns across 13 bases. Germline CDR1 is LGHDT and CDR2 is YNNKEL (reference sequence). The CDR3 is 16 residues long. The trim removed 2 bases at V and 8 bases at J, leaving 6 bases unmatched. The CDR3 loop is CASSQRRLAGGHEQFF. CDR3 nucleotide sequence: TGTGCCAGCAGCCAAAGGCGACTAGCGGGGGGCCATGAGCAGTTCTTC.

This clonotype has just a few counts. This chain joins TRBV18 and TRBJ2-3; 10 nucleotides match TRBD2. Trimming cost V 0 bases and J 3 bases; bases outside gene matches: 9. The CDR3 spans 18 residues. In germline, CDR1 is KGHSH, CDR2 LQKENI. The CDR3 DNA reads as TGTGCCAGCTCACCACCGGGACTAGCGAGAGGTGGGACAGATACGCAGTATTTT. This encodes CASSPPGLARGGTDTQYF.

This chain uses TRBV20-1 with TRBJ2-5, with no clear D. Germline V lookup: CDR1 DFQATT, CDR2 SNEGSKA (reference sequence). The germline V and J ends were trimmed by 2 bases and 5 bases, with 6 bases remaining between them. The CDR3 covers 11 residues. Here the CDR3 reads CSARFLETQYF. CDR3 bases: TGCAGTGCTAGATTTTTGGAGACCCAGTACTTC.

CDR3: CASSLTDTSTDTQYF. CDR3 DNA sequence: TGTGCCAGCAGCCTGACAGACACTAGCACAGATACGCAGTATTTT. The chain employs TRBV3-1 and TRBJ2-3, with D tentatively TRBD1 (5 bases). V was clipped by 4 bases and J by 0 bases, with 11 bases between them. Germline CDR1 is LGHDT and CDR2 is YNNKEL (reference sequence). The CDR3 is 15 amino acids.